This TCR beta chain was retrieved from a study of blood T cell repertoires in COVID-19 (TCRdb year 2020). As for the study more broadly: Samples covering the acute and convalescent phases of COVID-19 were provided by collaborators in the United States, Italy and Spain. The prospective study material was composed of cDNA or gDNA derived from T cells, B-cell-depleted T cells, or PBMCs. Subjects who had been exposed to COVID-19, were actively infected with it, or had recovered from it provided the deeply sampled blood TCRbeta repertoires that made up the dataset. The repertoires were released in a freely available public database meant as a resource for research on the immune response to SARS-CoV-2. The samples were drawn from the first 160 participants of the ongoing ImmuneRACE study and from 1,254 subjects provided by 6 global collaborators. A de-identified subject ID, COVID-19 status, age in years and sex were almost always included in the sample metadata. Where available, HLA class I and class II types were obtained from metadata supplied by the sample provider rather than from assay-based typing.

Points on this clone: Its antigen specificity is not known. Per-base qualities were not stored, and no clone one base away is much larger.

The CDR3 runs 15 residues from the cysteine to the phenylalanine. Only the CDR3 DNA is retained, 45 bases long and in frame from the first base. The paper as a whole reports these results and caveats: How much clinical and demographic metadata was included differed by source and by participant, and the metadata was provided uncurated.

In the prospective study, participants were roughly 18 to 89 years old, resided in 24 geographic areas of the United States, and were enrolled through a virtual design. Cohort assignment in the prospective study relied on participant-reported clinical history from a screening survey and a study questionnaire. In the prospective study, whole blood, serum and a nasopharyngeal or oropharyngeal swab were collected from each participant by mobile phlebotomists. Over a roughly two-month period, participants in the prospective study had the option of providing additional blood draws and questionnaires. Before DNA extraction, prospective study blood samples were shipped either frozen or at room temperature. TCRbeta CDR3 regions were amplified from genomic DNA using the immunoSEQ Assay, a bias-controlled multiplex PCR. The authors' analysis ran thus. The number of nucleated cells in each sample was estimated from the amplification of reference gene primers within the assay. To quantify the absolute abundance of each unique TCRbeta CDR3 rearrangement, sequence reads were collapsed and filtered. For each sample, productive Simpson clonality was calculated as the square root of Simpson's diversity index across productive rearrangements. Drawn from immuneACCESS, this table holds only the in-frame rearrangements with V and J called that TCRdb kept. Clones are partly lost; checked studies trace under half to an unresolved V gene and leave the rest unexplained. Clone size and V and J calls were adopted from that table, with D and trimming inferred from the DNA. In this sample the table shows fewer than 350,000 clones, roughly 85% of which occur a single time. The ten largest account for roughly 4.2% of the sample.

The sequencing sample was made of PBMCs or T cells enriched from blood (not recorded which). The rearranged chain carries TRBV21-1 and TRBJ2-5; TRBD2, the table's D call, lacks a check against the DNA. TRBV21-1 is designated a pseudogene. The TCR was taken from a woman between 40 and 50 years old with acute COVID-19. The nucleotide sequence reads as follows: TGTGCCAGCAGCAAACGTCGACGGAGCCAAGAGACCCAGTACTTC. Its product reads: CASSKRRRSQETQYF.